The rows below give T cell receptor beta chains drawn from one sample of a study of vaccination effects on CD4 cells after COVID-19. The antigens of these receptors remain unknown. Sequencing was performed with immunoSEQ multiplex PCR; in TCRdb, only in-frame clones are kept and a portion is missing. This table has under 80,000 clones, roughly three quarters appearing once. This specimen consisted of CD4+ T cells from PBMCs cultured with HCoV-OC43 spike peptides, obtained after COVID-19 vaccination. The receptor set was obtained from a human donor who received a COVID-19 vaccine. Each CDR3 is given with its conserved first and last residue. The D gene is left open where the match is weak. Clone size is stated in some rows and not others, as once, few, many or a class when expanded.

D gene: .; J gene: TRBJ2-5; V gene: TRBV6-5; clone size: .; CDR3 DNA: TGTGCCAGCGGGGGCGCACTGTCAGAGACCCAGTACTTC; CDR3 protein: CASGGALSETQYF
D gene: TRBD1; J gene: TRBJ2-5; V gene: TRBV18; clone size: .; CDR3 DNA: TGTGCCAGCTCAACCAGACAGGGCGACCAAGAGACCCAGTACTTC; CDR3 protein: CASSTRQGDQETQYF
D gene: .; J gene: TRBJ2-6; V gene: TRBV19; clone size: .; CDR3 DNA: TGTGCCAGTAGTGAATCAAGAACTGGGGCCAACGTCCTGACTTTC; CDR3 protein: CASSESRTGANVLTF
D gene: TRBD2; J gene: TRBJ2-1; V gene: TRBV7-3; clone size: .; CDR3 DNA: TGTGCCAGCAGCCGTACTAGCGGGGGATACAATGAGCAGTTCTTC; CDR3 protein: CASSRTSGGYNEQFF
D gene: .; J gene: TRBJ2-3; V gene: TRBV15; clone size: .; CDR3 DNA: TGTGCCACCAGCAGGTCAGGCCGCACAGATACGCAGTATTTT; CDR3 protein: CATSRSGRTDTQYF
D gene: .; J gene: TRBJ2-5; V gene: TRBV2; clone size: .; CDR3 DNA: TGTGCCAGCAGTGATCGGGGCAGGCAAGAGACCCAGTACTTC; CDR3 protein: CASSDRGRQETQYF
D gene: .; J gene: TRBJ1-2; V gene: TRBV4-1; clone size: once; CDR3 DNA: TGCGCCAGCAGCTTCGCACCCAAAGCGCGACAGAACCTTAACTATGGCTACACCTTC; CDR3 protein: CASSFAPKARQNLNYGYTF
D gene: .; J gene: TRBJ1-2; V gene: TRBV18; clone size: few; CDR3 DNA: TGTGCCAGCTCACCACCACGCGGGGGGCTTGGTGGCTACACCTTC; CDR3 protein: CASSPPRGGLGGYTF
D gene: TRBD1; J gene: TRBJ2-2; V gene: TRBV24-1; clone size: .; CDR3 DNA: TGTGCCACCAGTGACCGGGACAGGGTGACCGGGGAGCTGTTTTTT; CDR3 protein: CATSDRDRVTGELFF
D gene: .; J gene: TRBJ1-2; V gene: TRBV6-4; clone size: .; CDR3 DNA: TGTGCCAGCAGACAGGGAGTTGGCTACACCTTC; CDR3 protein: CASRQGVGYTF
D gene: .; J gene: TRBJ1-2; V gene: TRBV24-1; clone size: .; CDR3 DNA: TGTGCCACCAGTGAGGCCCCGGGAACGACTGGCTACACCTTC; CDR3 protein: CATSEAPGTTGYTF
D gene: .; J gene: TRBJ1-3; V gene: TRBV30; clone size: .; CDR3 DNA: TGTGCCTGGAAATTCGGGGCCATAATGAGCTCTGGAAACACCATATATTTT; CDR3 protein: CAWKFGAIMSSGNTIYF
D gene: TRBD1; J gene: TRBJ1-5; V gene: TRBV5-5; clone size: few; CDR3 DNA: TGTGCCAGCAGTTGGGACAGTAATCAGCCCCAGCATTTT; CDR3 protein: CASSWDSNQPQHF
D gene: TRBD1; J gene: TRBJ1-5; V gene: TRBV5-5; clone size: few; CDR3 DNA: TGTGCCAGCAGCCCCCGGCTAGACAGGGTCAATCAGCCCCAGCATTTT; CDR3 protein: CASSPRLDRVNQPQHF
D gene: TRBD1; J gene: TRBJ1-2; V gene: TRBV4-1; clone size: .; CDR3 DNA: TGCGCCAGCAGCCAAGTGACAGGGACTGGCTACACCTTC; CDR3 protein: CASSQVTGTGYTF
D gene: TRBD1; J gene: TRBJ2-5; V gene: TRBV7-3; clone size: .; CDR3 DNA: TGTGCCCCCGCCCGGGACAGGAGCCAAGAGACCCAGTACTTC; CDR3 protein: CAPARDRSQETQYF
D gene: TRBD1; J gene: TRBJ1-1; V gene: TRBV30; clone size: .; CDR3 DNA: TGTGCCTGGAGGTCAGGGGGCTCGGTCACTGAAGCTTTCTTT; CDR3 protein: CAWRSGGSVTEAFF
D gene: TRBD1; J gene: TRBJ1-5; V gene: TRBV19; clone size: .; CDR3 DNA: TGTGCCAGTAGTACTTACCCCAGGGGGAATCAGCCCCAGCATTTT; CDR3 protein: CASSTYPRGNQPQHF
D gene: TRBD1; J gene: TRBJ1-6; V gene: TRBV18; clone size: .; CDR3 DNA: TGTGCCAGCTCCGAGGGACAGGGGAATCATTCACCCCTCCACTTT; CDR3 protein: CASSEGQGNHSPLHF
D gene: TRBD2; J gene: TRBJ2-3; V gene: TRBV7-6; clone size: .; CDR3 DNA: TGTGCCAGCAGCCCTCAACGGACTAGCGGGGGTTCAGATACGCAGTATTTT; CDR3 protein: CASSPQRTSGGSDTQYF
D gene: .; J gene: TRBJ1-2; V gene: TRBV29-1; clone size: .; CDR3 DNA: TGCAGCTGTCGGGCAGACGGCTACACCTTC; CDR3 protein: CSCRADGYTF
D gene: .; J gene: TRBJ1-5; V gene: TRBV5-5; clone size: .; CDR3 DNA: TGTGCCAGCAGCGGGGACACGATCCGGGGGCAGCCCCAGCATTTT; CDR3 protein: CASSGDTIRGQPQHF
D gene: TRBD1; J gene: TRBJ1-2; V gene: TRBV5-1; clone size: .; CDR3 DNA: TGCGCCAGCAGCCCCGGGACAGCGCCTGGCTACACCTTC; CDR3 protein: CASSPGTAPGYTF
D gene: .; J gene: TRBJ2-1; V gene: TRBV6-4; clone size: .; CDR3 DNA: TGTGCCAGCAGTAGAGGGGACAATGAGCAGTTCTTC; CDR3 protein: CASSRGDNEQFF
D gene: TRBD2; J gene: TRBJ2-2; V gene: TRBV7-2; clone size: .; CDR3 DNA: TGTGCCAGCAGCTGGCCCAACACTAGCGGGGCTTACACCGGGGAGCTGTTTTTT; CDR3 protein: CASSWPNTSGAYTGELFF
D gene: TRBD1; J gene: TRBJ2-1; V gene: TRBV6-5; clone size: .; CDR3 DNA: TGTGCCAGCAGTTCCCCACAGGGGGCTCTATACAATGAGCAGTTCTTC; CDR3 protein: CASSSPQGALYNEQFF
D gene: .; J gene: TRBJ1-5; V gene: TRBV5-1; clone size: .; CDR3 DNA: TGCGCCAGCAGCTTGGTCGGGACCTTCCCTGACCAGCCCCAGCATTTT; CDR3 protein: CASSLVGTFPDQPQHF
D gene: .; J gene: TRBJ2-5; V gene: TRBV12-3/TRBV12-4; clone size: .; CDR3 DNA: TGTGCCAGCAGCCTCCAAGAGACCCAGTACTTC; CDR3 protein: CASSLQETQYF
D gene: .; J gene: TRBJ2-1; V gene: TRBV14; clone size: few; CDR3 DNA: TGTGCCAGCAGCCGACAAGGGGCACGGCAAGCGTTCTTC; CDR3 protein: CASSRQGARQAFF
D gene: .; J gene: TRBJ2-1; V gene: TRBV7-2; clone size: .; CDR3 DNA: TGTGCCAGCAGCTTACAGGGGGGAAGCTCCTACAATGAGCAGTTCTTC; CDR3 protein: CASSLQGGSSYNEQFF
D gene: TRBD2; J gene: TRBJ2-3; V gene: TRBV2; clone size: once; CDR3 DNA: TGTGCCAGCAGGAAGCGGTTGCGGGGGGGCACAGATACGCAGTATTTT; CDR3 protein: CASRKRLRGGTDTQYF
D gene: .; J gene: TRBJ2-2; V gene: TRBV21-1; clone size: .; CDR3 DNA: TGTGCCAGCAGCAAATCGAATTTGAACACCGGGGAGCTGTTTTTT; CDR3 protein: CASSKSNLNTGELFF
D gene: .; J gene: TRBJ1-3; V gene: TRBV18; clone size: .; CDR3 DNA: TGTGCCAGCTCAAAGGGGTCAGCTGGAAACACCATATATTTT; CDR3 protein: CASSKGSAGNTIYF
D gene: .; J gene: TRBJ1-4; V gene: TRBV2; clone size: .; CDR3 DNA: TGTGCCAGCAAGGTCGGGTCTGCAACTAATGAAAAACTGTTTTTT; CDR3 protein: CASKVGSATNEKLFF
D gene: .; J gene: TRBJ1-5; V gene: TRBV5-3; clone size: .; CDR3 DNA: TGTGCCAGAAGCTTGACATGGCCAGGGGAGCCCCAGCATTTT; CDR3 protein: CARSLTWPGEPQHF
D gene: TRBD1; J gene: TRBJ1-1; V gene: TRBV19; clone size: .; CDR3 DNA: TGTGCCAGTAGTATAGGAGGGGGCAACACTGAAGCTTTCTTT; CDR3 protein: CASSIGGGNTEAFF
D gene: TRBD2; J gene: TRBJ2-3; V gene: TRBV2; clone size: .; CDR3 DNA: TGTGCCAGCAGAACCAGCGGGGGGCTTCCCACAGATACGCAGTATTTT; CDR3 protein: CASRTSGGLPTDTQYF
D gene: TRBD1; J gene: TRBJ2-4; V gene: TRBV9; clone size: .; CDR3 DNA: TGTGCCAGCAGCGGGAGCCCGGACAGGGGGAAAAACATTCAGTACTTC; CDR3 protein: CASSGSPDRGKNIQYF
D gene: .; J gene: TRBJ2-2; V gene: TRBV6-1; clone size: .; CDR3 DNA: TGTGCCAGCAGTGAATTTAGGAGCACCGGGGAGCTGTTTTTT; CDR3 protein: CASSEFRSTGELFF
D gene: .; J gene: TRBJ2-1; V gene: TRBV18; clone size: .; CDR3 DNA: TGTGCCAGCTCACCCGGTGGCTACAATGAGCAGTTCTTC; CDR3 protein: CASSPGGYNEQFF
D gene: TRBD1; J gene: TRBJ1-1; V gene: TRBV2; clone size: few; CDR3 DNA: TGTGCCAGGGCCGGGACAGAGAACACTGAAGCTTTCTTT; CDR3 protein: CARAGTENTEAFF
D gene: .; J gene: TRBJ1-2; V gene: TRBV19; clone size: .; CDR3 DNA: TGTGCCAGTAGTTTCCACAGGATGCTAGGCTACACCTTC; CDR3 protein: CASSFHRMLGYTF
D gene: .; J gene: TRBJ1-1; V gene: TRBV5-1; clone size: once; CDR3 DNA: TGCGCCAGCAGCTTGGGTCTGGGCAAGAACACTGAAGCTTTCTTT; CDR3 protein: CASSLGLGKNTEAFF
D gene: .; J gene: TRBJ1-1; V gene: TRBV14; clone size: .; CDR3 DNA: TGTGCCAGCAGCCAAGGTCTGGGGAACACTGAAGCTTTCTTT; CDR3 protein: CASSQGLGNTEAFF
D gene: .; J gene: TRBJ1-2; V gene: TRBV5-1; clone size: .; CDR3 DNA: TGCGCCAGCAGGTCCGGACGGGGAGCTAACTATGGCTACACCTTC; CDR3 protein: CASRSGRGANYGYTF
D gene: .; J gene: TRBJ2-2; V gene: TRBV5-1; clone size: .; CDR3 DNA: TGCGCCAGCAGCCCGGGACGGTCGAACACCGGGGAGCTGTTTTTT; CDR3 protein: CASSPGRSNTGELFF